This TCR beta chain is from a study of blood T cells in healthy people across ages. This clonotype appeared a single time. V was clipped by 0 bases and J by 2 bases; unmatched bases: 5. The CDR3 is 16 amino acids. CDR1 and CDR2 from the germline V gene are SGHRS and YFSETQ. Next came a second PCR, run for roughly 6 to 11 cycles, which used a sample-barcoded 5' primer along with a J-beta primer mix. Each CDR3 protein gets one entry after TCRdb re-called the 5' RACE reads with MiXCR. The repertoire consists of roughly 800,000 distinct CDR3 sequences, with 58% occurring once and the leading ten covering about 20%.

The receptor comes from a man aged 25 to 40 in good health. The rearrangement uses TRBV5-1 and TRBJ2-7; 10 nucleotides line up with TRBD1. Sequencing used blood. Written as DNA, the CDR3 is TGCGCCAGCAGCTTGGCCCAGACAGGGGGCACCTACGAGCAGTACTTC. Protein product: CASSLAQTGGTYEQYF.